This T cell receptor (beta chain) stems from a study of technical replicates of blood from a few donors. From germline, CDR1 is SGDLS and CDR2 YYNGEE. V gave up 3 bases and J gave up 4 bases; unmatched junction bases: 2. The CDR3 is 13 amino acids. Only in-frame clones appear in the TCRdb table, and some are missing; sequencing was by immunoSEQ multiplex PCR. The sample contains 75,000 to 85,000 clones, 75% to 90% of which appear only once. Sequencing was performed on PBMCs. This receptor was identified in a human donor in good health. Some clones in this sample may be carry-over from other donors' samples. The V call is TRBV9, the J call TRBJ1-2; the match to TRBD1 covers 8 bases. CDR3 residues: CASSAQGAYGYTF. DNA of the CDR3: TGTGCCAGCAGCGCCCAGGGGGCCTATGGCTACACCTTC.